This is a list of T cell receptor beta chains from one sample in a study of CD8+ T cells in alopecia areata. Assay: immunoSEQ multiplex PCR; the TCRdb copy retains only in-frame clones and omits some. The sample has some 16,000 clones; almost 60% are singletons. The source material was skin. Receptor source: a human donor with alopecia areata. CDR3s include the opening cysteine and the closing phenylalanine or tryptophan. The D gene is left open where the match is weak. Expanded clones get a size class; other rows say once, few or many, or leave the size out.

v_call: TRBV7-9; clone_size: once; d_call: TRBD1; j_call: TRBJ2-7; cdr3_length: 14; cdr3_nt: TGTGCCAGCAGCCCGGACAGGGAAACCCACGAGCAGTACTTC; cdr3_aa: CASSPDRETHEQYF
v_call: TRBV7-9; clone_size: .; d_call: .; j_call: TRBJ2-1; cdr3_length: 14; cdr3_nt: TGTGCCGGGTGGAGGGGACACGGGCACAATGAGCAGTTCTTC; cdr3_aa: CAGWRGHGHNEQFF
v_call: TRBV19; clone_size: medium-sized; d_call: TRBD1; j_call: TRBJ1-2; cdr3_length: 14; cdr3_nt: TGTGCCAGTAGTATACTCGACAGGGACTATGGCTACACCTTC; cdr3_aa: CASSILDRDYGYTF
v_call: TRBV15; clone_size: few; d_call: TRBD1; j_call: TRBJ2-7; cdr3_length: 16; cdr3_nt: TGTGCCACCAGCAGAGTTGGAGGGGACAGGGATTACGAGCAGTACTTC; cdr3_aa: CATSRVGGDRDYEQYF
v_call: TRBV28; clone_size: few; d_call: .; j_call: TRBJ2-7; cdr3_length: 13; cdr3_nt: TGTGCCAGCACCTTTGTCGGGGACTACGAGCAGTACTTC; cdr3_aa: CASTFVGDYEQYF
v_call: TRBV6-1; clone_size: few; d_call: .; j_call: TRBJ1-1; cdr3_length: 17; cdr3_nt: TGTGCCAGCAGTGGTTCAGTGGGACATTGGGGGAACACTGAAGCTTTCTTT; cdr3_aa: CASSGSVGHWGNTEAFF
v_call: TRBV5-1; clone_size: .; d_call: TRBD1; j_call: TRBJ1-2; cdr3_length: 14; cdr3_nt: TGCGCCAGCAGCGCCGGGACAGAGGTATATGGCTACACCTTC; cdr3_aa: CASSAGTEVYGYTF
v_call: TRBV13; clone_size: .; d_call: .; j_call: TRBJ2-7; cdr3_length: 14; cdr3_nt: TGTGCCAGCAGCCCTCGCTATAGGGAGTGGGAGCAGTACTTC; cdr3_aa: CASSPRYREWEQYF
v_call: TRBV19; clone_size: .; d_call: TRBD2; j_call: TRBJ2-7; cdr3_length: 14; cdr3_nt: TGTGCCAGTAGCGCTAGCGGTTCTACCTACGAGCAGTACTTC; cdr3_aa: CASSASGSTYEQYF
v_call: TRBV19; clone_size: .; d_call: TRBD1; j_call: TRBJ2-7; cdr3_length: 14; cdr3_nt: TGTGCCAGTAGTATCGGGACAGGGGCCTACGAGCAGTACTTC; cdr3_aa: CASSIGTGAYEQYF
v_call: TRBV6-5; clone_size: few; d_call: .; j_call: TRBJ2-2; cdr3_length: 15; cdr3_nt: TGTGCCAGCAGTTACTCGGGCTTGAGCGCCGGGGAGCTGTTTTTT; cdr3_aa: CASSYSGLSAGELFF
v_call: TRBV19; clone_size: once; d_call: .; j_call: TRBJ1-2; cdr3_length: 16; cdr3_nt: TGTGCCAGTAGTATAACGAAACTGGGAACTAACTATGGCTACACCTTC; cdr3_aa: CASSITKLGTNYGYTF
v_call: TRBV6-1; clone_size: .; d_call: .; j_call: TRBJ2-5; cdr3_length: 15; cdr3_nt: TGTGCCAGCAGTGTTGCGTCGGCTCGACGGGGGACCCAGTACTTC; cdr3_aa: CASSVASARRGTQYF
v_call: TRBV2; clone_size: medium-sized; d_call: .; j_call: TRBJ2-7; cdr3_length: 13; cdr3_nt: TGTGCCAGCAGTGACGTCTTCGTCTACGAGCAGTACTTC; cdr3_aa: CASSDVFVYEQYF
v_call: TRBV29-1; clone_size: .; d_call: .; j_call: TRBJ1-2; cdr3_length: 17; cdr3_nt: TGCAGCGTTGAAGACCAACCCAGAAGGGGACTGACTTTTGGCTACACCTTC; cdr3_aa: CSVEDQPRRGLTFGYTF
v_call: TRBV2; clone_size: .; d_call: TRBD2; j_call: TRBJ2-1; cdr3_length: 15; cdr3_nt: TGTGCCAGCAGACATCCCGGGACTATTGGCAATGAGCAGTTCTTC; cdr3_aa: CASRHPGTIGNEQFF
v_call: TRBV27; clone_size: few; d_call: .; j_call: TRBJ2-7; cdr3_length: 13; cdr3_nt: TGTGCCAGCAGCCTAGCAGAGTCCTACGAGCAGTACTTC; cdr3_aa: CASSLAESYEQYF
v_call: TRBV30; clone_size: few; d_call: .; j_call: TRBJ1-5; cdr3_length: 16; cdr3_nt: TGTGCCTGGAGTTCACAGGACCGTGATAGCAATCAGCCCCAGCATTTT; cdr3_aa: CAWSSQDRDSNQPQHF
v_call: TRBV5-1; clone_size: .; d_call: .; j_call: TRBJ2-1; cdr3_length: 15; cdr3_nt: TGCGCCAGCAGCTTGGAAGGGGGTCCCTACAATGAGCAGTTCTTC; cdr3_aa: CASSLEGGPYNEQFF
v_call: TRBV27; clone_size: .; d_call: TRBD1; j_call: TRBJ1-1; cdr3_length: 12; cdr3_nt: TGTGCCAGCAGTGAGTGGACAGGGGTAGCTTTCTTT; cdr3_aa: CASSEWTGVAFF
v_call: TRBV5-1; clone_size: once; d_call: .; j_call: TRBJ2-3; cdr3_length: 14; cdr3_nt: TGCGCCAGCAGCTTAGCCGGAAGCACAGATACGCAGTATTTT; cdr3_aa: CASSLAGSTDTQYF
v_call: TRBV28; clone_size: .; d_call: TRBD1; j_call: TRBJ2-7; cdr3_length: 13; cdr3_nt: TGTGCCAGCTTGGACAGGGGGGAATACGAGCAGTACTTC; cdr3_aa: CASLDRGEYEQYF